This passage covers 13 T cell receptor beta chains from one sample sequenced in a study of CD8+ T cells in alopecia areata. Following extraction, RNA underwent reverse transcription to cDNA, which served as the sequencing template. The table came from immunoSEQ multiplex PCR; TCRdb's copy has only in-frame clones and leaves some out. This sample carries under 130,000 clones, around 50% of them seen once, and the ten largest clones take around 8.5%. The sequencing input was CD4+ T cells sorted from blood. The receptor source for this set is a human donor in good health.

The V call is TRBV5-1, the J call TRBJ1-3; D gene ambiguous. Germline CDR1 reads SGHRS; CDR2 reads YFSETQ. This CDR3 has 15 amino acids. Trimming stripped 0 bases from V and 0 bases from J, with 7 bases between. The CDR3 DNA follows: TGCGCCAGCAGCTTGGAGGCCGGCTCTGGAAACACCATATATTTT. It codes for CASSLEAGSGNTIYF. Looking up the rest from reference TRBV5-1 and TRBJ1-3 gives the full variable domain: KAGVTQTPRYLIKTRGQQVTLSCSPISGHRSVSWYQQTPGQGLQFLFEYFSETQRNKGNFPGRFSGRQFSNSRSEMNVSTLELGDSALYLCASSLEAGSGNTIYFGEGSWLTVV.

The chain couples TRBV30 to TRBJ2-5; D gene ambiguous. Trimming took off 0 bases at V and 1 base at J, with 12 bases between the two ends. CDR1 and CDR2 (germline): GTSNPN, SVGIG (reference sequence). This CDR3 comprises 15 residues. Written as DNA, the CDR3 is TGTGCCTGGAGTGTATTGCGCCATAGCCAAGAGACCCAGTACTTC. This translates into CAWSVLRHSQETQYF.

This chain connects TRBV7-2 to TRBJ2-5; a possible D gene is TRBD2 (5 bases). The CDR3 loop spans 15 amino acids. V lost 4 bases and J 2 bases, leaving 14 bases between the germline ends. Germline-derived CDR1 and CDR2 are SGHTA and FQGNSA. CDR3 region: CASSSEWTSQETQYF. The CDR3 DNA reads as TGTGCCAGCAGCTCAGAGTGGACTTCACAAGAGACCCAGTACTTC.

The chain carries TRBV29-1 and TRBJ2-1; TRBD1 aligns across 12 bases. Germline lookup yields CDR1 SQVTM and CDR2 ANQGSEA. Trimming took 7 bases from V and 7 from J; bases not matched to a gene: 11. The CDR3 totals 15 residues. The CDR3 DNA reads TGCAGCGCTCTGAGGGACAGGGGGCGTAGGAATGAGCAGTTCTTC. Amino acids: CSALRDRGRRNEQFF.

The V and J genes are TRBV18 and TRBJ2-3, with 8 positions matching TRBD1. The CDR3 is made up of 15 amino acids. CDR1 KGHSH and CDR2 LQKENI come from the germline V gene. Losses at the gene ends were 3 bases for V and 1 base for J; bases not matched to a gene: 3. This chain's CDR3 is CASSPMTGGTDTQYF. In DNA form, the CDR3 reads TGTGCCAGCTCACCGATGACAGGGGGCACAGATACGCAGTATTTT.

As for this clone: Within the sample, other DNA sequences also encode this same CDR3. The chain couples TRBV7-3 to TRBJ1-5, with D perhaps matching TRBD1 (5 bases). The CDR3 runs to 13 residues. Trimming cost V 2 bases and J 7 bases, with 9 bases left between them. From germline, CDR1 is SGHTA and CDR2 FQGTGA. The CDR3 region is CASSLQGGQPQHF. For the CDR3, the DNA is TGTGCCAGCAGCTTACAGGGCGGCCAGCCCCAGCATTTT.

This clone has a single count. CDR3 region: CASSLAGTTKETQYF. The CDR3 DNA is TGTGCCAGCAGCTTAGCGGGGACCACCAAAGAGACCCAGTACTTC. The rearrangement uses TRBV7-2 and TRBJ2-5; D is perhaps TRBD1 or TRBD2 (5 bases each). Trimming pared 0 bases from V and 3 bases from J, leaving 11 bases between. This CDR3 has 15 amino acids. Germline V gene data show CDR1 as SGHTA and CDR2 as FQGNSA.

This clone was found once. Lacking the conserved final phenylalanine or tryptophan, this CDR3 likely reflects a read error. The CDR3 nucleotides read TGCAGCGTTGATGGTGGTAGCGGGATCACTAGCACAGATACGCAGTATCTT. Translation gives CSVDGGSGITSTDTQYL. The V and J genes are TRBV29-1 and TRBJ2-3; 8 bases match TRBD2. Germline V CDR1 and CDR2: SQVTM, ANQGSEA. This CDR3 is built from 17 residues. V gave up 3 bases and J gave up 0 bases; unmatched junction bases: 11.

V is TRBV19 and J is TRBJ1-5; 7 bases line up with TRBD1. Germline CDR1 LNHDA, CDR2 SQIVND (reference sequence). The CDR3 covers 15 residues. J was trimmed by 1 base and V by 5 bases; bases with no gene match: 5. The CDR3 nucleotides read TGTGCCAGTAGTCCGACAGGGACAAGCAATCAGCCCCAGCATTTT. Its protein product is CASSPTGTSNQPQHF.

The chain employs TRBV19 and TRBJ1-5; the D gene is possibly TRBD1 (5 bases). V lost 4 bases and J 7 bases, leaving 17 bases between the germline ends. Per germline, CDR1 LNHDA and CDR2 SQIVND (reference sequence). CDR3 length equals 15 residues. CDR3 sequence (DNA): TGTGCCAGTAGTACGTCCGGGACCGCTCCACAGCCCCAGCATTTT. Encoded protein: CASSTSGTAPQPQHF.

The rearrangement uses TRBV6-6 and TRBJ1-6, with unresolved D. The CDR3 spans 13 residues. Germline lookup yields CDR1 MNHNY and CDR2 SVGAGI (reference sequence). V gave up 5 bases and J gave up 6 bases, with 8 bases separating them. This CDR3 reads CASSEVSNSPLHF. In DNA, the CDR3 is TGTGCCAGCAGTGAGGTTTCTAATTCACCCCTCCACTTT.

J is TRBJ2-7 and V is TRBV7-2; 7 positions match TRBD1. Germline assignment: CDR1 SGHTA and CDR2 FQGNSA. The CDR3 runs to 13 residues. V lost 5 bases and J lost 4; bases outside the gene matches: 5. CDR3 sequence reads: CASSLSTGYEQYF. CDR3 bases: TGTGCCAGCAGCCTTTCGACAGGGTACGAGCAGTACTTC.

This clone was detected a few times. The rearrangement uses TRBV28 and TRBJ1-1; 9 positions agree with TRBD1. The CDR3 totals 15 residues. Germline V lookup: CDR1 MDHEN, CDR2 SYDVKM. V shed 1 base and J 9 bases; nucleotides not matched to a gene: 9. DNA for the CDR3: TGTGCCAGCAGTTTATTAACGGGACAGGGAAATAAAGCTTTCTTT. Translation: CASSLLTGQGNKAFF.